This is a list of T cell receptor beta chains from one sample in a study of T cells in Graves' hyperthyroidism and ophthalmopathy. TCRdb re-derived calls from the multiplex PCR reads in MiXCR, one entry per CDR3 protein. Of about 180,000 distinct CDR3 sequences listed, about 15% were seen once; the top ten hold 25% to 35%. Sequencing used blood. The source of these receptors is a woman aged 45-65 years with Graves' hyperthyroidism. The CDR3 runs from the conserved cysteine through the conserved F or W. A D gene is named only where the DNA matches it firmly. Expanded clones get a size class; other rows say once, few or many, or leave the size out.

few TRBJ2-1 TRBD1 TRBV20-1 CSARGTGSLANEQFF TGCAGTGCTAGAGGGACAGGGTCTCTCGCGAATGAGCAGTTCTTC
many TRBJ2-1 NA TRBV6-1 CACGRGLSNEQFF TGTGCCTGCGGGCGGGGTCTTAGCAATGAGCAGTTCTTC
many TRBJ1-5 NA TRBV27 CASSFLGYNQPQHF TGTGCCAGCAGTTTTTTAGGGTACAATCAGCCCCAGCATTTT
many TRBJ2-3 NA TRBV15 CATSRGGDTQYF TGTGCCACCAGCAGAGGTGGGGATACGCAGTATTTT
many TRBJ1-1 NA TRBV9 CASSVVGREAFF TGTGCCAGCAGCGTAGTGGGGCGTGAAGCTTTCTTT
many TRBJ1-2 NA TRBV11-2 CASSLDVDFGGYTF TGTGCCAGCAGCTTAGATGTGGACTTCGGGGGCTACACCTTC
many TRBJ1-2 TRBD1 TRBV28 CASSLVRGPNYGYTF TGTGCCAGCAGTTTAGTCAGGGGGCCGAACTATGGCTACACCTTC
many TRBJ2-5 NA TRBV4-1 CASSQGTIGETQYF TGCGCCAGCAGCCAGGGGACAATCGGAGAGACCCAGTACTTC
few TRBJ1-5 NA TRBV7-9 CASSPSGDQPQHF TGTGCCAGCAGCCCCTCTGGGGATCAGCCCCAGCATTTT
many TRBJ1-1 NA TRBV27 CASSWTEGAEAFF TGTGCCAGCAGTTGGACAGAAGGGGCTGAAGCTTTCTTT
NA TRBJ1-2 NA TRBV28 CASRGTGPGRRYGYTF TGTGCCAGCAGGGGTACGGGACCGGGAAGGAGATATGGCTACACCTTC
many TRBJ1-3 NA TRBV19 CATYTKSSGNTIYF TGTGCCACTTACACCAAAAGCTCTGGAAACACCATATATTTT
many TRBJ1-1 NA TRBV20-1 CSARVEDRAGTEAFF TGCAGTGCTAGAGTTGAGGACCGTGCCGGCACTGAAGCTTTCTTT
many TRBJ2-2 TRBD1 TRBV5-1 CASSWGQSTGELFF TGCGCCAGCAGCTGGGGACAGAGCACCGGGGAGCTGTTTTTT
many TRBJ2-3 NA TRBV24-1 CATSAVRDTQYF TGTGCCACCAGTGCTGTCCGGGATACGCAGTATTTT
few TRBJ1-2 TRBD1 TRBV14 CASSQEVGPTGTFIYGYTF TGTGCCAGCAGCCAAGAAGTAGGACCGACAGGGACATTCATCTATGGCTACACCTTC
many TRBJ1-5 NA TRBV19 CASSIRQGSAQPQHF TGTGCCAGTAGTATTAGGCAGGGGAGTGCTCAGCCCCAGCATTTT